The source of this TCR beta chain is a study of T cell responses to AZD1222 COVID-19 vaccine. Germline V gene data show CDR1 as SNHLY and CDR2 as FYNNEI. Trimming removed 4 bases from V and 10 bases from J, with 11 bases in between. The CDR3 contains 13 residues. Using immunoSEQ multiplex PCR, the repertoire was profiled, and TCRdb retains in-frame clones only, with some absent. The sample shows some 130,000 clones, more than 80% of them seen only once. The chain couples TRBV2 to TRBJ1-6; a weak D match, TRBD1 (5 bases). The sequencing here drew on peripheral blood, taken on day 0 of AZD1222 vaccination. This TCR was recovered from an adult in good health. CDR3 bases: TGTGCCAGCAGTGGGGGCGCGGGGTCACCCCTCCACTTT. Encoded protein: CASSGGAGSPLHF.